These 27 T cell receptor beta chains were sequenced from one sample in a study of blood T cell repertoires in COVID-19. Using immunoSEQ multiplex PCR, the repertoire was profiled, and TCRdb retains in-frame clones only, with some absent. The data show tens of thousands of clones, approximately 86% seen once. Sequenced material: peripheral blood. The receptors derive from a man in his forties with acute or convalescent COVID-19.

This chain connects TRBV7-8 to TRBJ2-2; the match to TRBD2 covers 8 bases. The junction had 4 bases not matched to a gene; V was cut back by 0 bases and J by 4 bases. Germline values: CDR1 SGHVS, CDR2 FQNEAQ. This CDR3 spans 16 amino acids. As DNA, the CDR3 is TGTGCCAGCAGCTTAGCACTAGCGGCCGTCACCGGGGAGCTGTTTTTT. Its protein product is CASSLALAAVTGELFF. The full variable domain, with the rest looked up from reference TRBV7-8 and TRBJ2-2, is GAGVSQSPRYKVAKRGQDVALRCDPISGHVSLFWYQQALGQGPEFLTYFQNEAQLDKSGLPSDRFFAERPEGSVSTLKIQRTQQEDSAVYLCASSLALAAVTGELFFGEGSRLTVL.

The V call is TRBV3-1 (or the pseudogene TRBV3-2), the J call TRBJ2-2; a possible D gene is TRBD1 (6 bases). Germline lookup yields CDR1 LGHDT and CDR2 YNNKEL (reference sequence). The CDR3 loop spans 22 amino acids. With 0 bases removed from V and 5 bases from J, the gap between germline ends came to 31 bases. CDR3 DNA: TGTGCCAGCAGCCAAGATGTTTCTGGCAGGGGAATCAGCCCCATGTTTACCGGGGAGCTGTTTTTT. It translates to CASSQDVSGRGISPMFTGELFF.

V is TRBV6-5 and J is TRBJ2-5; 12 nucleotides align to TRBD2. Germline V lookup: CDR1 MNHEY, CDR2 SVGAGI. The ends lost 5 bases at V and 4 bases at J; junction bases unmatched: 5. The CDR3 spans 15 residues. The CDR3 reads CASSPGTSGRETQYF. CDR3 bases: TGTGCCAGCAGTCCCGGGACTAGCGGGCGAGAGACCCAGTACTTC.

The rearrangement uses TRBV10-1 and TRBJ1-4; the D is unclear. CDR1 is WNHNN and CDR2 is SYGVQD in the germline V gene (reference sequence). Deletions cut 6 bases from V and 8 bases from J, with 13 bases between. The CDR3 sequence is 13 residues long. CDR3 nucleotides: TGCGCCAGCAGGTACCTTGGCACGGAAAAACTGTTTTTT. Translation gives CASRYLGTEKLFF.

This clone appeared a few times. The chain links TRBV4-1 to TRBJ1-2; TRBD1 matches 8 bases. V lost 1 base, J lost 5 bases, and 15 bases stayed unmatched. The germline V gene encodes CDR1 MGHRA and CDR2 YSYEKL. The CDR3 has 18 amino acids. The CDR3 DNA is TGCGCCAGCAGCCAAGTTGTCCGGGACAGGCGAAAGGCGTATGGCTACACCTTC. It encodes CASSQVVRDRRKAYGYTF.

CDR3 sequence: CASGGTGVLGAQHF. CDR3 nucleotides: TGTGCCAGCGGGGGGACAGGGGTCCTCGGGGCCCAGCATTTT. V and J are TRBV6-5 and TRBJ1-5, with 10 bases aligning to TRBD1. Per the germline V gene, CDR1 is MNHEY and CDR2 is SVGAGI. The V and J ends lost 8 bases and 11 bases, in that order; junction bases with no gene match: 12. The CDR3 length is 14 residues.

This clone was found once. The V call is TRBV5-6, the J call TRBJ1-2, with 7 bases matching TRBD1. Germline V gives CDR1 SGHDT, CDR2 YYEEEE. CDR3 length: 15 amino acids. The V gene end was trimmed by 3 bases and the J gene end by 7 bases; junction bases not matched to a gene: 12. CDR3 region: CASSSGLGTEVGYTF. For the CDR3, the DNA is TGTGCCAGCAGCTCAGGGCTCGGGACAGAGGTTGGCTACACCTTC.

This chain connects TRBV18 to TRBJ1-2, with D unclear. Trimming cost V 3 bases and J 2 bases, with 7 bases left between them. Germline V gene sequence: CDR1 KGHSH, CDR2 LQKENI. CDR3 length equals 13 residues. The CDR3 protein is CASSPGRNYGYTF. CDR3 nucleotides: TGTGCCAGCTCACCGGGCAGAAACTATGGCTACACCTTC.

The chain recombines TRBV19 with TRBJ1-1; D is perhaps TRBD1 (5 bases). Per the germline V gene, CDR1 is LNHDA and CDR2 is SQIVND (reference sequence). V lost 4 bases and J lost 4, with 10 bases in between. This CDR3 contains 13 residues. The CDR3 nucleotides read TGTGCCAGTAGTACGGAGGGGATCACTGAAGCTTTCTTT. As protein: CASSTEGITEAFF.

The V and J genes are TRBV5-6 and TRBJ1-4; possible D gene TRBD1, 6 bases. CDR3 size: 14 residues. Trimming took 4 bases from V and 5 from J, leaving 12 bases between them. Germline V gives CDR1 SGHDT, CDR2 YYEEEE. The CDR3 spells CASSTWTENEKLFF. CDR3 DNA sequence: TGTGCCAGCAGCACCTGGACAGAGAATGAAAAACTGTTTTTT.

This chain joins TRBV6-6 and TRBJ1-1; 7 bases are a match to TRBD1. The V gene's germline CDR1 is MNHNY and CDR2 SVGAGI (reference sequence). The CDR3 totals 14 residues. V was pared by 2 bases and J by 4 bases, with 4 bases of the junction left unmatched. The DNA for the CDR3 is TGTGCCAGCAGTTACAGGGGGCCCCCCACTGAAGCTTTCTTT. This encodes CASSYRGPPTEAFF.

This clone was detected once. V and J are TRBV19 and TRBJ1-5; TRBD1 might be the D (5 bases). CDR1 and CDR2 from the germline V gene are LNHDA and SQIVND (reference sequence). The CDR3 is made up of 16 amino acids. V lost 1 base, J lost 11 bases, and 21 bases lay in between. CDR3 residues: CASSIGPTGDLGAQHF. CDR3 DNA sequence: TGTGCCAGTAGTATAGGTCCGACGGGGGACCTGGGGGCCCAGCATTTT.

The CDR3 DNA reads TGCAGCGTTATAACAGGGTTGGAGACGAATGAGCAGTTCTTC. As protein: CSVITGLETNEQFF. The V gene is TRBV29-1, the J gene TRBJ2-1, with a possible D match to TRBD1 (6 bases). This CDR3 is built from 14 residues. With 5 bases removed from V and 7 bases from J, the gap between germline ends came to 18 bases. The germline V gene has CDR1 SQVTM and CDR2 ANQGSEA.

The V and J genes are TRBV12-3 or TRBV12-4 and TRBJ1-2, with TRBD1 as a possible D gene (6 bases). V lost 5 bases to trimming and J lost 2 bases, with 9 bases between them. The CDR3 extends over 13 amino acids. CDR3 DNA sequence: TGTGCCAGCAGTATGCAGGGGAACTATGGCTACACCTTC. It specifies CASSMQGNYGYTF.

This chain joins TRBV18 and TRBJ1-1; D might be TRBD1 (5 bases). V was cut by 7 bases and J by 3 bases, with 12 bases left in between. The CDR3 has 13 residues. Germline CDR1 KGHSH, CDR2 LQKENI. The CDR3 loop reads CASCSRAHTEAFF. CDR3 coding DNA: TGTGCCAGCTGCTCCAGGGCGCACACTGAAGCTTTCTTT.

The chain links TRBV2 to TRBJ1-4; D not resolved. The germline gives CDR1 SNHLY, CDR2 FYNNEI. This CDR3 spans 15 amino acids. V was clipped by 5 bases and J by 0 bases, with 10 bases between them. DNA of the CDR3: TGTGCCAGCAGTCCCGAGAGTGCAACTAATGAAAAACTGTTTTTT. Translation: CASSPESATNEKLFF.

V is TRBV5-1 and J is TRBJ1-4; TRBD1 aligns across 9 bases. This CDR3 region has 17 residues. Germline values: CDR1 SGHRS, CDR2 YFSETQ. V lost 1 base and J lost 2; bases outside the gene matches: 6. The CDR3: CASSLRGQGYTNEKLFF. CDR3 DNA sequence: TGCGCCAGCAGCTTGAGAGGACAGGGGTATACTAATGAAAAACTGTTTTTT. Full variable domain (remainder filled in from reference TRBV5-1 and TRBJ1-4): KAGVTQTPRYLIKTRGQQVTLSCSPISGHRSVSWYQQTPGQGLQFLFEYFSETQRNKGNFPGRFSGRQFSNSRSEMNVSTLELGDSALYLCASSLRGQGYTNEKLFFGSGTQLSVL.

The CDR3 sequence: CASQDSNPTSTDTQYF. Here the CDR3 DNA reads TGTGCCAGCCAGGATTCCAACCCCACTAGCACAGATACGCAGTATTTT. V usage is TRBV25-1 and J usage is TRBJ2-3; D unclear. Per germline, CDR1 MGHDK and CDR2 SYGVNS. V lost 8 bases, J lost 0 bases, and 18 bases lay in between. The CDR3 is 16 residues long. Supplemented by reference TRBV25-1 and TRBJ2-3, the full variable domain reads EADIYQTPRYLVIGTGKKITLECSQTMGHDKMYWYQQDPGMELHLIHYSYGVNSTEKGDLSSESTVSRIRTEHFPLTLESARPSHTSQYLCASQDSNPTSTDTQYFGPGTRLTVL.

DNA of the CDR3: TGTGCCAGCACCCCTGGGGCGCGGGGGAACACAGATACGCAGTATTTT. As protein: CASTPGARGNTDTQYF. The J gene is TRBJ2-3, the V gene TRBV5-4; 7 nucleotides line up with TRBD2. The CDR3 has 16 residues. V shed 6 bases, J shed 2 bases, and the junction held 12 bases outside the gene matches. Germline V gene lookup returns CDR1 SGHNT and CDR2 YYREEE (reference sequence).

This chain links TRBV7-9 with TRBJ1-4; TRBD1 agrees at 9 bases. V trimming: 9 bases; J trimming: 8 bases; junction bases outside the gene matches: 10. Per the germline V gene, CDR1 is SEHNR and CDR2 is FQNEAQ (reference sequence). This CDR3 region has 14 residues. The CDR3: CASRLTGGYEKLFF. In DNA, the CDR3 is TGTGCCAGTCGCCTCACAGGGGGCTACGAAAAACTGTTTTTT. Based on the CDR3 plus reference TRBV7-9 and TRBJ1-4, the full variable domain is DTGVSQNPRHKITKRGQNVTFRCDPISEHNRLYWYRQTLGQGPEFLTYFQNEAQLEKSRLLSDRFSAERPKGSFSTLEIQRTEQGDSAMYLCASRLTGGYEKLFFGSGTQLSVL.

This clone has a single count. J is TRBJ1-1 and V is TRBV29-1, with a possible D match to TRBD1 (5 bases). This CDR3 is built from 14 residues. Germline V gene sequence: CDR1 SQVTM, CDR2 ANQGSEA. Trimming pared 6 bases from V and 0 bases from J, leaving 14 bases between. CDR3 bases: TGCAGCGTACAGGAGGGGCCCATGAACACTGAAGCTTTCTTT. This gives the protein CSVQEGPMNTEAFF.

This clone was counted a few times. The junction and the germline gene differ at one end; a read error may be behind it. The J gene is TRBJ1-1, the V gene TRBV10-3; D unclear. Per the germline V gene, CDR1 is ENHRY and CDR2 is SYGVKD. The CDR3 contains 13 residues. CDR3 coding DNA: TGTGCCATCAGTGAGTCGACTTCAGCCGCGCGGATCTTT. Translated, it gives CAISESTSAARIF.

The chain has TRBV13 and TRBJ2-1; D not resolved. Deletions cut 5 bases from V and 4 bases from J, with 12 bases between. CDR3 length equals 14 residues. Germline CDR1 reads PRHDT; CDR2 reads FYEKMQ (reference sequence). The CDR3 nucleotides are TGTGCCAGCAGCCCACTATTAACATACAATGAGCAGTTCTTC. This sequence encodes CASSPLLTYNEQFF.

J is TRBJ1-4 and V is TRBV7-2; unclear D gene. In germline, CDR1 is SGHTA, CDR2 FQGNSA. This CDR3 comprises 14 residues. Trimming took 1 base from V and 1 from J, leaving 4 bases between them. The CDR3 sequence is CASSLDRTNEKLFF. The CDR3 region has the DNA TGTGCCAGCAGCTTAGACAGAACTAATGAAAAACTGTTTTTT.

The V gene is TRBV10-1, the J gene TRBJ1-6; 7 bases map to TRBD1. CDR3 size: 14 residues. Trimming cost V 2 bases and J 9 bases; bases outside gene matches: 4. The germline CDR1 and CDR2 sequences are WNHNN and SYGVQD (reference sequence). DNA of the CDR3: TGCGCCAGCAGTGAGGGACAGGCTGGTTCACCCCTCCACTTT. Translating it yields CASSEGQAGSPLHF.

The chain joins TRBV4-1 to TRBJ1-1; 7 bases are a match to TRBD1. This CDR3 spans 16 amino acids. The V gene end was trimmed by 4 bases and the J gene end by 1 base; junction bases not matched to a gene: 9. CDR1 and CDR2 from the germline V gene are MGHRA and YSYEKL. This CDR3 reads CASSPPRGRENTEAFF. DNA of the CDR3: TGCGCCAGCAGCCCCCCGAGGGGGCGAGAGAACACTGAAGCTTTCTTT.

The chain recombines TRBV30 with TRBJ1-5; perhaps TRBD1 as D (6 bases). Per germline, CDR1 GTSNPN and CDR2 SVGIG (reference sequence). This CDR3 has 15 amino acids. V gave up 0 bases and J gave up 3 bases, with 12 bases separating them. In DNA, the CDR3 is TGTGCCTGGAGTGTACGAGGGGGGGACAATCAGCCCCAGCATTTT. It yields the protein CAWSVRGGDNQPQHF.